This TCR beta chain derives from a study of T-cell reconstitution after alpha-beta-depleted transplantation in children. This clonotype has ten or more counts. The CDR3 totals 16 residues. Germline assignment: CDR1 SEHNR and CDR2 FQNEAQ (reference sequence). The V end lost 3 bases, the J end lost 7 bases, and 19 bases lay between the germline ends. A library of TCRbeta sequences, prepared with unique molecular identifiers, was generated. A single record per CDR3 protein comes from TCRdb applying MiXCR to the PCR reads. The data contain about 870,000 distinct CDR3 sequences, 15% to 20% of them singletons.

Sequences were derived from PBMCs, mostly from graft donor cells, sampled 360 days after TCRalphabeta/CD19-depleted stem cell transplant. This TCR was sampled from a male patient younger than 18 who had a stem cell transplant for acute lymphoblastic leukemia, so the T cells may come from the graft donor. The chain carries TRBV7-9 and TRBJ2-1; maybe TRBD1 (6 bases). The CDR3 nucleotides are TGTGCCAGCAGCTTGTCTTCGGGACATGCATTAAATGAGCAGTTCTTC. Protein sequence: CASSLSSGHALNEQFF. Filled out from reference TRBV7-9 and TRBJ2-1, the complete variable domain reads DTGVSQNPRHKITKRGQNVTFRCDPISEHNRLYWYRQTLGQGPEFLTYFQNEAQLEKSRLLSDRFSAERPKGSFSTLEIQRTEQGDSAMYLCASSLSSGHALNEQFFGPGTRLTVL.